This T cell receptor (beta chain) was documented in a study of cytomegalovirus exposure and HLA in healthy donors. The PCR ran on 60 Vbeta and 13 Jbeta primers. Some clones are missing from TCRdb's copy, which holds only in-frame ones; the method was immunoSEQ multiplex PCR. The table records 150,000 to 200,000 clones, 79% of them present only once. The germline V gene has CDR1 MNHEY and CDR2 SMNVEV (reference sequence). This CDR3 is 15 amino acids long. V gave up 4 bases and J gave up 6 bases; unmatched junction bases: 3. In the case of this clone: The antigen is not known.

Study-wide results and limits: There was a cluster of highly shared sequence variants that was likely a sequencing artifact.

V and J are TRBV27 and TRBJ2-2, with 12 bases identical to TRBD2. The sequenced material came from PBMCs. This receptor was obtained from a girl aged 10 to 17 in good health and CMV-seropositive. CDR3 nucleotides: TGTGCCAGCAGTTCGCTAGCGGGGGGGCCCGGGGAGCTGTTTTTT. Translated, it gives CASSSLAGGPGELFF.